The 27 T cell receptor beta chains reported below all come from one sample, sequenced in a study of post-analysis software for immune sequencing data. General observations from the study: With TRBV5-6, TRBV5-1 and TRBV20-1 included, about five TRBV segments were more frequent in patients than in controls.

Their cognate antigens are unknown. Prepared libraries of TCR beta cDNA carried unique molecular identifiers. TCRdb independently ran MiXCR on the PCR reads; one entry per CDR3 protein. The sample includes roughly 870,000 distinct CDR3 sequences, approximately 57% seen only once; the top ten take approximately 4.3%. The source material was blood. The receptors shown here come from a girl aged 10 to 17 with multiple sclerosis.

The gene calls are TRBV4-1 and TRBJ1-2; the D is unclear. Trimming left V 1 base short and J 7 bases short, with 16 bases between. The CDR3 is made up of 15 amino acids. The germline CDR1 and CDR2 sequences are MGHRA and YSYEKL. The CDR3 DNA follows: TGCGCCAGCAGCCAAGGGGTGACGGCCCAAAGTGGCTACACCTTC. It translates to CASSQGVTAQSGYTF.

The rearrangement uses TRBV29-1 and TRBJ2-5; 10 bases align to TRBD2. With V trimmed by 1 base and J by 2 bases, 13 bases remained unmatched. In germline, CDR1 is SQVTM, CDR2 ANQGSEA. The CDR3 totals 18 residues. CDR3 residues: CSVEAPTFSGRRQETQYF. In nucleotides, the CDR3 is TGCAGCGTTGAAGCCCCTACCTTTAGCGGGAGGAGGCAAGAGACCCAGTACTTC. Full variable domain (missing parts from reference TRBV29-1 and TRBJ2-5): SAVISQKPSRDICQRGTSLTIQCQVDSQVTMMFWYRQQPGQSLTLIATANQGSEATYESGFVIDKFPISRPNLTFSTLTVSNMSPEDSSIYLCSVEAPTFSGRRQETQYFGPGTRLLVL.

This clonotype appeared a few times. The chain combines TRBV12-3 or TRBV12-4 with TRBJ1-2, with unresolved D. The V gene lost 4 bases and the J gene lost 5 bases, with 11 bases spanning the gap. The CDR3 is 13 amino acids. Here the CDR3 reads CASSSYRDYGYTF. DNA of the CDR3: TGTGCCAGCAGTTCCTACAGAGATTATGGCTACACCTTC.

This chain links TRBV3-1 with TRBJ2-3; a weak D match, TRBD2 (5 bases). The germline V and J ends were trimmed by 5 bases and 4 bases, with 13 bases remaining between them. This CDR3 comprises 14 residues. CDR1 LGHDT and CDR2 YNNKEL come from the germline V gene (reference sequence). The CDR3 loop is CASSAGLTPDTQYF. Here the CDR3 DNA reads TGTGCCAGCAGCGCGGGCTTGACACCAGATACGCAGTATTTT.

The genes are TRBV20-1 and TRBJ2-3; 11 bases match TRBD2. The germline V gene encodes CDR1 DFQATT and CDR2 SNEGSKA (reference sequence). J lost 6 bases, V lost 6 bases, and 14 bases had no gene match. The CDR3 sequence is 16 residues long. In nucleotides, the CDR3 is TGCAGTGCCCAGAAGGGGACTAGCGGAGGCCGGGATACGCAGTATTTT. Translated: CSAQKGTSGGRDTQYF.

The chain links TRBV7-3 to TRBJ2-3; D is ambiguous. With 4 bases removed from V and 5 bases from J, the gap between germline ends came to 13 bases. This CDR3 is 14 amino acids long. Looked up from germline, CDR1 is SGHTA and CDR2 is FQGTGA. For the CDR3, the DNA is TGTGCCAGCAGCTCAGAGACTTGGGGAGATACGCAGTATTTT. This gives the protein CASSSETWGDTQYF.

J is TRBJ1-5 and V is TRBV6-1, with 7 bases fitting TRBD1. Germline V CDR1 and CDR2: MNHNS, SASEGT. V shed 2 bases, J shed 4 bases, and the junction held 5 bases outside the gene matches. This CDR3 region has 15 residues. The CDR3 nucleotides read TGTGCCAGCAGTGAAAGGGGGCGAGGGAATCAGCCCCAGCATTTT. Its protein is CASSERGRGNQPQHF.

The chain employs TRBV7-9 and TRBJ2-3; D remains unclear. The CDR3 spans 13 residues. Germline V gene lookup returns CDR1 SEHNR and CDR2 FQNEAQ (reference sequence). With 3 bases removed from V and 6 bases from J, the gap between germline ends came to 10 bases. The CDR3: CASSFDNEDTQYF. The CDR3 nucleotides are TGTGCCAGCAGCTTTGATAACGAGGATACGCAGTATTTT.

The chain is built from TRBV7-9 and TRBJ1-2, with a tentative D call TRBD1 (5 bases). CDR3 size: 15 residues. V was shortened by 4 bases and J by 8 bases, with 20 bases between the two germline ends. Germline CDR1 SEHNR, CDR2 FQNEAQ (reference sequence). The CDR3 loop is CASSSPGQGVYGYTF. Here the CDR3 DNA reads TGTGCCAGCAGCTCCCCGGGGCAGGGAGTTTACGGCTACACCTTC.

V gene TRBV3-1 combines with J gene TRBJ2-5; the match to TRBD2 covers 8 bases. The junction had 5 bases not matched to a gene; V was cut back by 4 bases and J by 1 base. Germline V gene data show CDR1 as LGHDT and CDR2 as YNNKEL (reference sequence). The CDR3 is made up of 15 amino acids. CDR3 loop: CASSPQRGFQETQYF. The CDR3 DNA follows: TGTGCCAGCAGCCCCCAGCGGGGGTTCCAAGAGACCCAGTACTTC.

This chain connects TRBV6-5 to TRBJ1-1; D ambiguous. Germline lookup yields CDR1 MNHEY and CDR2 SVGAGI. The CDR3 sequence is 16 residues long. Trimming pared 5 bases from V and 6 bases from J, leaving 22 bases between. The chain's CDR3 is CASSPKDGEGFAEAFF. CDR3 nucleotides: TGTGCCAGCAGTCCGAAGGACGGGGAGGGATTCGCTGAAGCTTTCTTT.

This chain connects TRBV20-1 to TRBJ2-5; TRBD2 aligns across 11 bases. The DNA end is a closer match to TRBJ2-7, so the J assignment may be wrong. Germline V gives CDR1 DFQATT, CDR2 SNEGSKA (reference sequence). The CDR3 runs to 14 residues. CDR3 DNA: TGCAGCTTAGCCTCCGGGACTAGCGGTTACGAGCAGTACTTC. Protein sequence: CSLASGTSGYEQYF.

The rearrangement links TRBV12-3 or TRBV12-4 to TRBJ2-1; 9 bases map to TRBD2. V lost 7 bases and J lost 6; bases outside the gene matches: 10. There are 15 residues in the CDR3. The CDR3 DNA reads TGTGCCAGCATTTGGGGGACTAGCAGGGGCAATGAGCAGTTCTTC. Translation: CASIWGTSRGNEQFF.

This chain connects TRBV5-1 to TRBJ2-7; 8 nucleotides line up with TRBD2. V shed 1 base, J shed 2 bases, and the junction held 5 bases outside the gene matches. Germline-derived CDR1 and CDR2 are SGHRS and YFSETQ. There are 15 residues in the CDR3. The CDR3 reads CASSLNGGETYEQYF. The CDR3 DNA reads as TGCGCCAGCAGCTTGAACGGGGGGGAGACCTACGAGCAGTACTTC.

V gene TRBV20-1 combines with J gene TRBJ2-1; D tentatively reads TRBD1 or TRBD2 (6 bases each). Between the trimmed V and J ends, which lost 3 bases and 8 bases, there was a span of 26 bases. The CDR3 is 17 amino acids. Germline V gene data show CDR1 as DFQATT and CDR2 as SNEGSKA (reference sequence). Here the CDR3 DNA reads TGCAGTGCTAGTTGGGACACAAAGGACGGGGGTCACGATGAGCAGTTCTTC. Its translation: CSASWDTKDGGHDEQFF.

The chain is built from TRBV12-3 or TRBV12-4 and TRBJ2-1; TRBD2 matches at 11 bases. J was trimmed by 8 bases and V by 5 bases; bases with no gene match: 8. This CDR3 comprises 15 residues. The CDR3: CASSLLAGGVDEQFF. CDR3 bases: TGTGCCAGCAGTCTCTTAGCGGGGGGGGTGGATGAGCAGTTCTTC.

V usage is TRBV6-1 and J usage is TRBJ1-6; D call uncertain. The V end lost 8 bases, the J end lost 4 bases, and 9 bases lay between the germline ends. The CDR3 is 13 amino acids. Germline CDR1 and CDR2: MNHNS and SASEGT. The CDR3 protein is CASFREYNSPLHF. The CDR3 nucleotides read TGTGCCAGCTTTCGGGAGTATAATTCACCCCTCCACTTT.

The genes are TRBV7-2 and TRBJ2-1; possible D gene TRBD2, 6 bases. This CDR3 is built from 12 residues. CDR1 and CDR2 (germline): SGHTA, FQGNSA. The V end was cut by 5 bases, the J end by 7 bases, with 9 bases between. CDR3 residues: CASSQTRNEQFF. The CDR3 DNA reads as TGTGCCAGCAGCCAGACTAGGAATGAGCAGTTCTTC.

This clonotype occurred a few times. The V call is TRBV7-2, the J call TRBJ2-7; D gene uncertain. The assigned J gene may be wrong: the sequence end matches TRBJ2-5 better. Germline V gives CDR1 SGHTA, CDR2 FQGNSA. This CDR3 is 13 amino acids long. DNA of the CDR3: TGTGCCAGCAGAAGGACCCTCCAAGAGACCCAGTACTTC. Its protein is CASRRTLQETQYF.

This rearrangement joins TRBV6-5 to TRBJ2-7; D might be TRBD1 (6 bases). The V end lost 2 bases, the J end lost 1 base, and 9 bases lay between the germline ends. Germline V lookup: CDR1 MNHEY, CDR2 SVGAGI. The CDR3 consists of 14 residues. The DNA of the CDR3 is TGTGCCAGCAGTTACACCCAGGGGTCCTACGAGCAGTACTTC. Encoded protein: CASSYTQGSYEQYF.

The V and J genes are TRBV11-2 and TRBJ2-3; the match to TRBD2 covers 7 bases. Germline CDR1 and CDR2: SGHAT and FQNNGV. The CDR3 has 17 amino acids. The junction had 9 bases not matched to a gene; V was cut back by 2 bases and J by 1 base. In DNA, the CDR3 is TGTGCCAGCAGCTTACACCCCTTTGCGGGGGGCACAGATACGCAGTATTTT. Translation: CASSLHPFAGGTDTQYF.

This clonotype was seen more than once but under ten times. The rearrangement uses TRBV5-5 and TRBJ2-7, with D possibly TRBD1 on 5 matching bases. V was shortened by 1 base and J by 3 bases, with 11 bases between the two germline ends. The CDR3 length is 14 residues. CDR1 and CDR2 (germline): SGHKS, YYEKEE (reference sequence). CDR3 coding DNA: TGTGCCAGCAGCTTGAGTGCAGGGATCTACGAGCAGTACTTC. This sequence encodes CASSLSAGIYEQYF. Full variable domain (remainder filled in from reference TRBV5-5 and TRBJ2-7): DAGVTQSPTHLIKTRGQQVTLRCSPISGHKSVSWYQQVLGQGPQFIFQYYEKEERGRGNFPDRFSARQFPNYSSELNVNALLLGDSALYLCASSLSAGIYEQYFGPGTRLTVT.

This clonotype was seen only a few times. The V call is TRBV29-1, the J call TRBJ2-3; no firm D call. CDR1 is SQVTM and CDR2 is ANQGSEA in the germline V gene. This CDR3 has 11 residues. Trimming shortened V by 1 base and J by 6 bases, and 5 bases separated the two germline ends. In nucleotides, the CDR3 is TGCAGCGTTGAAGCGGTGGATACGCAGTATTTT. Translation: CSVEAVDTQYF.

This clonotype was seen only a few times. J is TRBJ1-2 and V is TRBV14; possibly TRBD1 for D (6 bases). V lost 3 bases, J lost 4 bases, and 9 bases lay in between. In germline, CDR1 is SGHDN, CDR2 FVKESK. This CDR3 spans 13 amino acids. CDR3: CASSQSRGYGYTF. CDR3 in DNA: TGTGCCAGCAGCCAGAGCAGGGGCTATGGCTACACCTTC.

CDR3 residues: CASSPGTVYEQYF. CDR3 coding DNA: TGTGCCAGCAGTCCCGGGACTGTCTACGAGCAGTACTTC. V and J are TRBV12-3 or TRBV12-4 and TRBJ2-5, with D perhaps TRBD2 (6 bases). The J call could be wrong; TRBJ2-7 is a better fit for the DNA end. This CDR3 is built from 13 residues.

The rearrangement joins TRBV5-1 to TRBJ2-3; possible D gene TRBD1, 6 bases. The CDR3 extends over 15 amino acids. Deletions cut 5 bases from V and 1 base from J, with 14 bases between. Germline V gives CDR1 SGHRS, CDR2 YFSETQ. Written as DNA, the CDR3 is TGCGCCAGCAGAAGGACAGAAGGTCGCACAGATACGCAGTATTTT. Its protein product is CASRRTEGRTDTQYF.

CDR3 protein: CASSYSGLAGIWGSYEQYF. In DNA, the CDR3 is TGTGCCAGCAGTTACTCGGGACTAGCGGGGATCTGGGGCTCCTACGAGCAGTACTTC. V gene TRBV6-2 or TRBV6-3 combines with J gene TRBJ2-5; 13 positions agree with TRBD2. Judging by the DNA end, TRBJ2-7 fits better; the J call may be wrong. Per the germline V gene, CDR1 is MNHEY and CDR2 is SVGEGT. CDR3 length equals 19 residues.